These T cell receptor beta chains were read from a single sample in a study of monozygotic twins with cystic fibrosis. Sequencing used immunoSEQ multiplex PCR; TCRdb keeps in-frame clones, though not all of them. The sample holds 30,000 to 35,000 clones, approximately 67% seen once. The specimen sequenced was blood. The receptors were sampled from a girl aged 10 to 17 with cystic fibrosis. Each CDR3 is given with its conserved first and last residue. D genes are given only for firm matches. Clone sizes are given selectively: once, few, many, or a class where the clone is expanded.

cdr3_nt cdr3_aa d_call j_call cdr3_length clone_size v_call
TGTGCCATCAGCTCAGGGGATAGCAATCAGCCCCAGCATTTT CAISSGDSNQPQHF NA TRBJ1-5 14 NA TRBV10-3
TGCGCCAGCAGAGTCGAGGGGGCATCCTACGAGCAGTACTTC CASRVEGASYEQYF TRBD1 TRBJ2-7 14 NA TRBV5-1
TGTGCCAGCAGCCCTACGGGAGTCCCAGATACGCAGTATTTT CASSPTGVPDTQYF NA TRBJ2-3 14 once TRBV4-2
TGTGCCAGCAGCTTAGGCCTAGCGGTCACAGATACGCAGTATTTT CASSLGLAVTDTQYF TRBD2 TRBJ2-3 15 NA TRBV7-2
TGTGCCAGCAGCACCGGACAGGGGCTAATCGCAGATACGCAGTATTTT CASSTGQGLIADTQYF TRBD1 TRBJ2-3 16 NA TRBV7-9
TGTGCCAGCAGCGCGACTAGCGGGAGTTGGGAGACCCAGTACTTC CASSATSGSWETQYF TRBD2 TRBJ2-5 15 NA TRBV2
TGTGCCAGCAGCGTTCACCGCGGCCTGAACACTGAAGCTTTCTTT CASSVHRGLNTEAFF NA TRBJ1-1 15 NA TRBV9
TGCGCCAGCAGCTTCACCTATCCGGGACAGGGTTTTCCGAGACGGGGCCAAGAGACCCAGTACTTC CASSFTYPGQGFPRRGQETQYF TRBD1 TRBJ2-5 22 once TRBV5-1
TGTGCCAGCAGTCCCCGAGAGAACACTGAAGCTTTCTTT CASSPRENTEAFF NA TRBJ1-1 13 NA TRBV6-5
TGCGCCAGCAGCCAAGAACAGGCTAGCGGGCGCGCGAACACCGGGGAGCTGTTTTTT CASSQEQASGRANTGELFF TRBD2 TRBJ2-2 19 NA TRBV4-3
TGCGCCAGCGGGACGCAGGTGACCCAGTACTTC CASGTQVTQYF NA TRBJ2-5 11 NA TRBV5-1
TGTGCCAGCAGCCCGGACGCCGCGGACAGGGAAATTTATGGCTACACCTTC CASSPDAADREIYGYTF TRBD1 TRBJ1-2 17 NA TRBV4-2